Following are 21 T cell receptor beta chains from one sample sequenced in a study of Ad26.COV2.S vaccination and SARS-CoV-2 variants. Assay: immunoSEQ multiplex PCR; the TCRdb copy retains only in-frame clones and omits some. The repertoire holds 180,000 or so clones, 87% seen once, with 5% to 6.5% in the top ten. Sequences were derived from peripheral blood, sampled after recovery from COVID-19. All receptors come from a human donor who had recovered from COVID-19.

The J gene is TRBJ2-3, the V gene TRBV28; 14 nucleotides align to TRBD2. With V trimmed by 7 bases and J by 2 bases, 14 bases remained unmatched. Germline V lookup: CDR1 MDHEN, CDR2 SYDVKM. The CDR3 runs 19 residues. The CDR3 loop is CASTPRDGLAGGLTDTQYF. The CDR3 coding sequence is TGTGCCAGCACCCCAAGAGACGGACTAGCGGGGGGCCTCACAGATACGCAGTATTTT.

The CDR3 spells CASSDPLDRAQETQYF. The CDR3 nucleotides are TGTGCCAGCAGCGACCCGTTGGACAGGGCACAAGAGACCCAGTACTTC. The genes are TRBV5-4 and TRBJ2-5; TRBD1 matches 8 bases. V shed 4 bases and J 2 bases; nucleotides not matched to a gene: 10. The CDR3 is 16 amino acids. Germline V gives CDR1 SGHNT, CDR2 YYREEE (reference sequence).

V is TRBV7-6 and J is TRBJ2-1; D is ambiguous. Germline CDR1 and CDR2: SGHVS and FNYEAQ. V was shortened by 2 bases and J by 9 bases, with 5 bases between the two germline ends. This CDR3 has 11 amino acids. CDR3 sequence reads: CASSLWGEQFF. In DNA form, the CDR3 reads TGTGCCAGCAGCTTATGGGGTGAGCAGTTCTTC. Based on the CDR3 plus reference TRBV7-6 and TRBJ2-1, the full variable domain is GAGVSQSPRYKVTKRGQDVALRCDPISGHVSLYWYRQALGQGPEFLTYFNYEAQQDKSGLPNDRFSAERPEGSISTLTIQRTEQRDSAMYRCASSLWGEQFFGPGTRLTVL.

This sequence joins TRBV5-6 and TRBJ1-2; D is uncertain. This CDR3 has 14 amino acids. Trimming cost V 1 base and J 4 bases, with 11 bases left between them. Germline CDR1 SGHDT, CDR2 YYEEEE. The CDR3 here is CASSLPGLAYGYTF. The CDR3 DNA is TGTGCCAGCAGCTTGCCAGGCTTGGCCTATGGCTACACCTTC.

This chain uses TRBV7-3 with TRBJ2-1; 9 nucleotides agree with TRBD1. CDR1 is SGHTA, CDR2 FQGTGA, per germline. The V gene end was trimmed by 5 bases and the J gene end by 4 bases; junction bases not matched to a gene: 3. The CDR3 length is 14 residues. The CDR3 spells CASSRTGEYNEQFF. CDR3 nucleotides: TGTGCCAGCAGCCGGACAGGGGAATACAATGAGCAGTTCTTC.

This clone was counted a few times. The chain couples TRBV6-5 to TRBJ1-3; TRBD1 is a possible D gene (5 bases). V was cut by 6 bases and J by 0 bases, with 12 bases left in between. Germline V gene data show CDR1 as MNHEY and CDR2 as SVGAGI. The CDR3 contains 15 residues. CDR3 loop: CASRARVTSGNTIYF. The CDR3 nucleotides are TGTGCCAGCAGGGCCAGGGTGACCTCTGGAAACACCATATATTTT.

The chain combines TRBV18 with TRBJ1-2; 8 bases align to TRBD1. This CDR3 is 14 amino acids long. V shed 2 bases and J 4 bases; nucleotides not matched to a gene: 3. Germline V CDR1 and CDR2: KGHSH, LQKENI. Written as DNA, the CDR3 is TGTGCCAGCTCACCAAGCGACAGGGGCTATGGCTACACCTTC. Translation gives CASSPSDRGYGYTF.

Written as DNA, the CDR3 is TGCGCCAGCAGCTTGGAGTCTGGCTATGAGCAGTTCTTC. This gives the protein CASSLESGYEQFF. V usage is TRBV5-1 and J usage is TRBJ2-1; D uncertain. CDR3 length equals 13 residues. CDR1 and CDR2 (germline): SGHRS, YFSETQ. V lost 0 bases, J lost 8 bases, and 9 bases lay in between.

Points on this clone: A much larger clonotype is one base distant, so this may be a read error. Other DNA variants within this sample encode the same CDR3. This CDR3 reads CASSLDSPLHF. The DNA for the CDR3 is TGTGCCAGCAGTTTAGATTCACCCCTCCACTTT. The genes are TRBV28 and TRBJ1-6, with D unresolved. The V gene lost 2 bases and the J gene lost 8 bases, with 1 base spanning the gap. The CDR3 spans 11 residues. Per germline, CDR1 MDHEN and CDR2 SYDVKM.

The chain uses TRBV28 and TRBJ2-7; D unresolved. The length of the CDR3 is 13 residues. Germline CDR1 MDHEN, CDR2 SYDVKM. V dropped 4 bases and J dropped 2 bases, with 9 bases sitting between them. The CDR3 sequence is CASSSPSPYEQYF. The CDR3, as DNA: TGTGCCAGCAGTTCCCCCAGCCCCTACGAGCAGTACTTC.

Here the CDR3 DNA reads TGTGCTAGTGGTTTGCTAAAGACAGGGAAGACCCAGTACTTC. As protein: CASGLLKTGKTQYF. V gene TRBV12-5 combines with J gene TRBJ2-5, with 7 positions matching TRBD1. Per the germline V gene, CDR1 is LGHNT and CDR2 is FRNRAP. Trimming cost V 2 bases and J 6 bases; bases outside gene matches: 6. CDR3 length equals 14 residues.

This chain uses TRBV4-1 with TRBJ2-7; D gene uncertain. The length of the CDR3 is 16 residues. V was cut by 3 bases and J by 0 bases, with 15 bases left in between. Germline-derived CDR1 and CDR2 are MGHRA and YSYEKL. CDR3 sequence: CASSQAPAISSYEQYF. In nucleotides, the CDR3 is TGCGCCAGCAGCCAGGCCCCAGCGATTAGCTCCTACGAGCAGTACTTC.

Remarks on this clone: Other DNA sequences in this sample translate to the same CDR3. The rearrangement links TRBV11-1 to TRBJ1-2; unclear D gene. Trimming removed 0 bases from V and 4 bases from J, with 6 bases in between. Germline values: CDR1 SGHAT, CDR2 FQDESV (reference sequence). This CDR3 has 13 residues. The CDR3 DNA follows: TGTGCCAGCAGCTTAGCAGGTTTCTATGGCTACACCTTC. Encoded protein: CASSLAGFYGYTF.

The genes are TRBV28 and TRBJ2-7; D tentatively fits TRBD1 or TRBD2 (5 bases each). Trimming left V 2 bases short and J 2 bases short, with 7 bases between. CDR1 and CDR2 from the germline V gene are MDHEN and SYDVKM. The CDR3 has 13 residues. The DNA for the CDR3 is TGTGCCAGCAGTTTAAGGGGAGCCTACGAGCAGTACTTC. Translating gives CASSLRGAYEQYF.

J is TRBJ2-3 and V is TRBV7-2; no firm D call. The germline gives CDR1 SGHTA, CDR2 FQGNSA. Deletions cut 1 base from V and 2 bases from J, with 10 bases between. CDR3 length: 15 residues. In DNA form, the CDR3 reads TGTGCCAGCAGCTTAGTTGGTCTTTACACAGATACGCAGTATTTT. Translated: CASSLVGLYTDTQYF.

This clone has a handful of counts. The chain combines TRBV29-1 with TRBJ1-5; D remains unclear. This CDR3 is 12 amino acids long. Germline CDR1 reads SQVTM; CDR2 reads ANQGSEA. V shed 4 bases and J shed 5 bases, with 9 bases lying between them. CDR3 DNA sequence: TGCAGCGTTGTCGAAGGAGATCAGCCCCAGCATTTT. Encoded protein: CSVVEGDQPQHF.

V gene TRBV6-1 combines with J gene TRBJ2-3; D not resolved. The ends were cut back, 1 base at V and 2 bases at J, with 4 bases in the middle. The CDR3 is made up of 13 amino acids. Germline V lookup: CDR1 MNHNS, CDR2 SASEGT. CDR3 loop: CASSEGPTDTQYF. The DNA for the CDR3 is TGTGCCAGCAGTGAAGGCCCCACAGATACGCAGTATTTT.

The rearrangement links TRBV11-3 to TRBJ1-2; TRBD1 matches at 10 bases. The germline V gene encodes CDR1 SGHNT and CDR2 YENEEA. This CDR3 comprises 16 residues. V lost 2 bases, J lost 6 bases, and 9 bases stayed unmatched. Here the CDR3 DNA reads TGTGCCAGCAGCTTATGGGGACAGGGGTCGTTGGATGGCTACACCTTC. This translates into CASSLWGQGSLDGYTF.

The chain is built from TRBV6-6 and TRBJ1-1; possibly TRBD1 for D (6 bases). This CDR3 is built from 12 residues. The germline gives CDR1 MNHNY, CDR2 SVGAGI (reference sequence). Trimming stripped 6 bases from V and 7 bases from J, with 12 bases between. The CDR3 nucleotides are TGTGCCAGCAGCCTCGGGACAAATGAAGCTTTCTTT. As protein: CASSLGTNEAFF.

This chain connects TRBV16 to TRBJ1-1, with D uncertain. Germline-derived CDR1 and CDR2 are KGHSY and FQNENV. V gave up 4 bases and J gave up 3 bases, with 12 bases separating them. The CDR3 sequence is 14 residues long. This CDR3 is CASSRTRVDTEAFF. CDR3 DNA sequence: TGTGCCAGCAGCCGCACGAGGGTTGACACTGAAGCTTTCTTT.

The chain carries TRBV18 and TRBJ2-2; tentatively, D is TRBD1 (6 bases). The CDR3 sequence is 16 residues long. The V end lost 6 bases, the J end lost 0 bases, and 14 bases lay between the germline ends. Looked up from germline, CDR1 is KGHSH and CDR2 is LQKENI. This CDR3 is CASSRSGTTNTGELFF. CDR3 DNA sequence: TGTGCCAGCTCCCGCTCCGGGACAACGAACACCGGGGAGCTGTTTTTT.